These 16 T cell receptor beta chains came from one sample sequenced in a study of shared T cell receptors in the human thymus (dated by TCRdb to the early 2020s). The library came from the immunoSEQ multiplex PCR assay. TCRdb stores this immuneACCESS table with in-frame sequences only. Part of the clones is absent; in the studies checked, under half of the shortfall reflects unresolved V genes, and no reason is known for the rest. Across this sample there are hundreds of thousands of clones, with around 87% seen only once. The ten top clones hold roughly 0.0087% of the sample. A further study also used this sample, focusing on human thymus T cells.

The material sequenced was thymocytes. The source is a boy in the first two years of life with a congenital heart defect. Donor details come from another sample of the same person, matched by shared clones.

Only a few counts were recorded for this clone. The chain is built from TRBV13 and TRBJ2-1; 7 bases line up with TRBD2. There are 15 residues in the CDR3. The trim removed 3 bases at V and 1 base at J, leaving 3 bases unmatched. Per the germline V gene, CDR1 is PRHDT and CDR2 is FYEKMQ (reference sequence). The CDR3 sequence is CASSFRDYSYNEQFF. In DNA form, the CDR3 reads TGTGCCAGCAGCTTCCGGGACTATTCCTACAATGAGCAGTTCTTC.

The rearrangement uses TRBV29-1 and TRBJ2-7; TRBD1 matches 9 bases. V lost 4 bases and J lost 0; bases outside the gene matches: 10. This CDR3 is 16 amino acids long. Germline-derived CDR1 and CDR2 are SQVTM and ANQGSEA. This CDR3 reads CSVGRVGTGSSYEQYF. The CDR3 DNA reads TGCAGCGTTGGGAGGGTAGGGACAGGGAGCTCCTACGAGCAGTACTTC.

The rearrangement links TRBV29-1 to TRBJ1-2; 9 bases match TRBD1. The CDR3 contains 14 residues. The ends lost 3 bases at V and 4 bases at J; junction bases unmatched: 6. Germline CDR1 reads SQVTM; CDR2 reads ANQGSEA. The CDR3 spells CSVDGDRGAYGYTF. Written as DNA, the CDR3 is TGCAGCGTTGACGGAGACAGGGGGGCCTATGGCTACACCTTC. Full variable domain (outside the CDR3, taken from reference TRBV29-1 and TRBJ1-2): SAVISQKPSRDICQRGTSLTIQCQVDSQVTMMFWYRQQPGQSLTLIATANQGSEATYESGFVIDKFPISRPNLTFSTLTVSNMSPEDSSIYLCSVDGDRGAYGYTFGSGTRLTVV.

The chain combines TRBV9 with TRBJ2-3, with 11 bases aligning to TRBD1. The CDR3 runs 18 residues. J was trimmed by 4 bases and V by 1 base; bases with no gene match: 11. CDR1 is SGDLS and CDR2 is YYNGEE in the germline V gene. The CDR3 sequence is CASSVSGAPGQGADTQYF. DNA for the CDR3: TGTGCCAGCAGCGTATCGGGCGCCCCGGGACAGGGGGCAGATACGCAGTATTTT. Supplemented by reference TRBV9 and TRBJ2-3, the full variable domain reads DSGVTQTPKHLITATGQRVTLRCSPRSGDLSVYWYQQSLDQGLQFLIQYYNGEERAKGNILERFSAQQFPDLHSELNLSSLELGDSALYFCASSVSGAPGQGADTQYFGPGTRLTVL.

This clone came up a few times. The chain recombines TRBV9 with TRBJ1-3; 7 nucleotides match TRBD1. Germline V gene lookup returns CDR1 SGDLS and CDR2 YYNGEE. The CDR3 consists of 16 residues. V dropped 2 bases and J dropped 2; count of bases not matched to a gene: 7. This CDR3 is CASSVMPTGTGNTIYF. CDR3 sequence (DNA): TGTGCCAGCAGCGTCATGCCGACAGGGACTGGAAACACCATATATTTT.

This chain joins TRBV28 and TRBJ1-4; weak D call: TRBD1 (6 bases). Looked up from germline, CDR1 is MDHEN and CDR2 is SYDVKM. The length of the CDR3 is 15 residues. The V end was cut by 6 bases, the J end by 10 bases, with 21 bases between. The DNA of the CDR3 is TGTGCCAGCAGAACCGGGGACAACCTTTCGGGAAAACTGTTTTTT. Amino acid sequence: CASRTGDNLSGKLFF.

This chain connects TRBV19 to TRBJ2-2; the match to TRBD2 covers 9 bases. Looked up from germline, CDR1 is LNHDA and CDR2 is SQIVND (reference sequence). This CDR3 is built from 18 residues. Trimming removed 5 bases from V and 3 bases from J; junction bases left unmatched: 13. Here the CDR3 DNA reads TGTGCCAGTAGTCCTCCGGGACTAGCATGGAATCACACCGGGGAGCTGTTTTTT. Translating it yields CASSPPGLAWNHTGELFF.

This chain joins TRBV13 and TRBJ2-3, with 7 positions matching TRBD2. The CDR3 covers 15 residues. Per germline, CDR1 PRHDT and CDR2 FYEKMQ (reference sequence). Trimming cost V 6 bases and J 0 bases; bases outside gene matches: 6. The CDR3 protein is CASRILAPSTDTQYF. CDR3 nucleotides: TGTGCCAGCAGAATACTAGCGCCCAGCACAGATACGCAGTATTTT. The variable domain in full, with the rest retrieved from reference TRBV13 and TRBJ2-3, is AAGVIQSPRHLIKEKRETATLKCYPIPRHDTVYWYQQGPGQDPQFLISFYEKMQSDKGSIPDRFSAQQFSDYHSELNMSSLELGDSALYFCASRILAPSTDTQYFGPGTRLTVL.

V and J are TRBV7-9 and TRBJ2-3; 9 bases fit TRBD2. Unmatched junction bases numbered 12, after V lost 5 bases and J lost 3 bases. Germline CDR1 SEHNR, CDR2 FQNEAQ (reference sequence). The CDR3 spans 17 residues. DNA for the CDR3: TGTGCCAGCAGCCCTCGTGTTCTTAGCGGGAGAACAGATACGCAGTATTTT. This sequence encodes CASSPRVLSGRTDTQYF.

Points on this clone: At one end the junction does not follow the germline gene, possibly because of a read error. V usage is TRBV4-2 and J usage is TRBJ1-2; 10 bases map to TRBD1. The CDR3 loop spans 15 amino acids. From germline, CDR1 is LGHNA and CDR2 YNFKEQ. CDR3 in amino acids: CASSLRGQGHYGHTF. DNA for the CDR3: TGTGCCAGCAGCTTAAGGGGACAGGGGCACTATGGCCACACCTTC.

The J gene is TRBJ2-7, the V gene TRBV7-2; 7 nucleotides align to TRBD2. Germline CDR1 reads SGHTA; CDR2 reads FQGNSA. CDR3 length: 13 amino acids. The J segment lost 1 base and the V segment lost 4 bases, leaving 1 base of the junction unmatched. CDR3 sequence (DNA): TGTGCCAGCAGCTGGGGGGGGTCCTACGAGCAGTACTTC. Translated: CASSWGGSYEQYF.

The gene calls are TRBV27 and TRBJ2-1, with 8 nucleotides matching TRBD2. Germline-derived CDR1 and CDR2 are MNHEY and SMNVEV (reference sequence). The V segment lost 5 bases and the J segment 8 bases; nucleotides outside the gene matches: 14. CDR3 length: 16 residues. CDR3 bases: TGTGCCAGCAGTCGTGTACGGGGGGGCCGAATCGATGAGCAGTTCTTC. It yields the protein CASSRVRGGRIDEQFF.

The V call is TRBV28, the J call TRBJ2-7; 8 positions agree with TRBD1. The CDR3 consists of 17 residues. The trim removed 5 bases at V and 2 bases at J, leaving 14 bases unmatched. CDR1 and CDR2 (germline): MDHEN, SYDVKM. CDR3 nucleotides: TGTGCCAGCAGTCCTAGGAGGCCGGGACAGGATCCCTACGAGCAGTACTTC. Its protein is CASSPRRPGQDPYEQYF.

This chain joins TRBV5-6 and TRBJ2-7, with 10 bases that match TRBD1. The V gene end was trimmed by 4 bases and the J gene end by 1 base; junction bases not matched to a gene: 8. Germline lookup yields CDR1 SGHDT and CDR2 YYEEEE. This CDR3 is built from 16 residues. As DNA, the CDR3 is TGTGCCAGCAGCCTGGCCAGGGACAGGGGATCCTACGAGCAGTACTTC. Its translation is CASSLARDRGSYEQYF.

The V gene is TRBV7-2, the J gene TRBJ2-7, with a tentative D call TRBD2 (6 bases). V was shortened by 4 bases and J by 4 bases, with 17 bases between the two germline ends. CDR1 SGHTA and CDR2 FQGNSA come from the germline V gene. The CDR3 is 15 residues long. The CDR3 here is CASSSLGGLVYEQYF. For the CDR3, the DNA is TGTGCCAGCAGCTCTCTCGGGGGTCTAGTGTACGAGCAGTACTTC. The full variable domain, its missing parts supplied by reference TRBV7-2 and TRBJ2-7, is GAGVSQSPSNKVTEKGKDVELRCDPISGHTALYWYRQSLGQGLEFLIYFQGNSAPDKSGLPSDRFSAERTGGSVSTLTIQRTQQEDSAVYLCASSSLGGLVYEQYFGPGTRLTVT.

The chain carries TRBV4-1 and TRBJ1-4; the D gene is possibly TRBD1 (6 bases). Germline CDR1 MGHRA, CDR2 YSYEKL. This CDR3 spans 15 amino acids. The V end was cut by 1 base, the J end by 8 bases, with 14 bases between. The CDR3 DNA sequence: TGCGCCAGCAGCCAAGCATTGGGGGGGGCGGAAAAACTGTTTTTT. This codes for CASSQALGGAEKLFF.